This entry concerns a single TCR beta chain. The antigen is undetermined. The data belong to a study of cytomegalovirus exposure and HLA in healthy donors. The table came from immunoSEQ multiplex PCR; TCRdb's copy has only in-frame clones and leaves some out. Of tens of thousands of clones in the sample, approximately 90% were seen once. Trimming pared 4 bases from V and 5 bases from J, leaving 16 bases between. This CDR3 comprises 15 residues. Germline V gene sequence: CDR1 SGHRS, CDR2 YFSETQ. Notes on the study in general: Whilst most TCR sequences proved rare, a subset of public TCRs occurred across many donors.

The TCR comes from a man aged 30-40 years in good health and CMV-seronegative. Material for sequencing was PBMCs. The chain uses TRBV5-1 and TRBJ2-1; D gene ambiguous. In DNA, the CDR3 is TGCGCCAGCAGCCCGGGTAGTACCTCAGACAATGAGCAGTTCTTC. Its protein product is CASSPGSTSDNEQFF.